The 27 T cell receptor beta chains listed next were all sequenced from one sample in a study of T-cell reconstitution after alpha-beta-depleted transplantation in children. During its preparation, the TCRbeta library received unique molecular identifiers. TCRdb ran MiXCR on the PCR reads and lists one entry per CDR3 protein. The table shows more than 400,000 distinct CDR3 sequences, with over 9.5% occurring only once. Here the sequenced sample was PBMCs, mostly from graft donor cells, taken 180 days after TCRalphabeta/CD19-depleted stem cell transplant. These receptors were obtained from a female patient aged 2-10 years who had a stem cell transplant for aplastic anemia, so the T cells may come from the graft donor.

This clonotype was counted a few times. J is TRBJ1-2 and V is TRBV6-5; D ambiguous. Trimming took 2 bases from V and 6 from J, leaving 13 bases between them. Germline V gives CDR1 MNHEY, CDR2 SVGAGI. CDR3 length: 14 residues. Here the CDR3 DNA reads TGTGCCAGCAGTTACGGTGCGGGATTAGATGGCTACACCTTC. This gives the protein CASSYGAGLDGYTF.

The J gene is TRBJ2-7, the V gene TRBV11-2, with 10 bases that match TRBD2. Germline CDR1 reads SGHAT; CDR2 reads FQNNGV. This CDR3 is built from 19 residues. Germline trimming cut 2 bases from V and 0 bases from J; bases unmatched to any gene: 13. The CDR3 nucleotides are TGTGCCAGCAGCTTACGTTCTGTAGCGGGAGGACCCAGCTCCTACGAGCAGTACTTC. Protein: CASSLRSVAGGPSSYEQYF.

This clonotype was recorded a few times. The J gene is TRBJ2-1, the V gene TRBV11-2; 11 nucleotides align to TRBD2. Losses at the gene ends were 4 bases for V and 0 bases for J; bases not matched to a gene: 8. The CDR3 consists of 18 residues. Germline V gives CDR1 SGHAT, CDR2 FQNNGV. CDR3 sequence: CASSSPGLAVSSYNEQFF. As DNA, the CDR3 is TGTGCCAGCAGCTCACCGGGACTAGCGGTGAGCTCCTACAATGAGCAGTTCTTC.

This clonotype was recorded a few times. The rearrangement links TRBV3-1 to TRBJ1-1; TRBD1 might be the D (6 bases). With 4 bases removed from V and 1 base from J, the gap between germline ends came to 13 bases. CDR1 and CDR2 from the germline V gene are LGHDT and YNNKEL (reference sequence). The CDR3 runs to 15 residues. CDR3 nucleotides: TGTGCCAGCAGCCCCCCGAGAGGGGGGAACACTGAAGCTTTCTTT. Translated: CASSPPRGGNTEAFF.

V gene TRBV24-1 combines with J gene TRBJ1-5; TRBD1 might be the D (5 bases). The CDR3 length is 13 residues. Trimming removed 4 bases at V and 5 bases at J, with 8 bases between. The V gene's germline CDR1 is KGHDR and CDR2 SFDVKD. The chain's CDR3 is CATSERGYQPQHF. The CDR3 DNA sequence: TGTGCCACCAGTGAGCGGGGCTATCAGCCCCAGCATTTT.

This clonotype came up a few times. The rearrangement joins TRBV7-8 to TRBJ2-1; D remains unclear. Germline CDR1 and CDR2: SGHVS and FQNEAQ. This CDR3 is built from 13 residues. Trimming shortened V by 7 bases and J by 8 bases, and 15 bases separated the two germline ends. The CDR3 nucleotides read TGTGCCAGCACCCTAGATCGAGGCCATGAGCAGTTCTTC. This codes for CASTLDRGHEQFF.

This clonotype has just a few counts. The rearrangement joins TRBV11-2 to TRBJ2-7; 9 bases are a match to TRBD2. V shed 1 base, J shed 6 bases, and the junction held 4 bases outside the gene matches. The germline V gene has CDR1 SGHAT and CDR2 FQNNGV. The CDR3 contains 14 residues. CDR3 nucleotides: TGTGCCAGCAGCTTAGTAGCGGGAGTCAGCGAGCAGTACTTC. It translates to CASSLVAGVSEQYF.

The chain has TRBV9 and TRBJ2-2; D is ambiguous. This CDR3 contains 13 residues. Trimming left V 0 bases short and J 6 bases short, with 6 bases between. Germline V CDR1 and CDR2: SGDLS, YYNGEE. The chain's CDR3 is CASSVAGSGELFF. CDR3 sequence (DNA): TGTGCCAGCAGCGTAGCTGGGTCCGGGGAGCTGTTTTTT. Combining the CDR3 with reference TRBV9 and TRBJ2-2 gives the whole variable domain DSGVTQTPKHLITATGQRVTLRCSPRSGDLSVYWYQQSLDQGLQFLIQYYNGEERAKGNILERFSAQQFPDLHSELNLSSLELGDSALYFCASSVAGSGELFFGEGSRLTVL.

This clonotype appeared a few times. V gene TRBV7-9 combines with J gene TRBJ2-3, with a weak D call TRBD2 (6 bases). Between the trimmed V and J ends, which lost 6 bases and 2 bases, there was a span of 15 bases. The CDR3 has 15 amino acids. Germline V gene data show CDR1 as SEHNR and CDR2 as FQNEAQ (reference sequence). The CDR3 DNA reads TGTGCCAGCAGTAACCCCGGACTAACCACAGATACGCAGTATTTT. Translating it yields CASSNPGLTTDTQYF. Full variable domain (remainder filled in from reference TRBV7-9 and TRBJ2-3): DTGVSQNPRHKITKRGQNVTFRCDPISEHNRLYWYRQTLGQGPEFLTYFQNEAQLEKSRLLSDRFSAERPKGSFSTLEIQRTEQGDSAMYLCASSNPGLTTDTQYFGPGTRLTVL.

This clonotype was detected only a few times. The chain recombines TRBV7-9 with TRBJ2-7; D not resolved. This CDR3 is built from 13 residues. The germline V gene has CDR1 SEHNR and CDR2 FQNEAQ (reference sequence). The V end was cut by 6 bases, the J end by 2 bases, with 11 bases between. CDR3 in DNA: TGTGCCAGCAGTACCGACACTCCCTACGAGCAGTACTTC. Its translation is CASSTDTPYEQYF.

DNA of the CDR3: TGCAGCGTGGGGGCCGGGACAGTGTGGGAGACCCAGTACTTC. Its protein is CSVGAGTVWETQYF. The chain combines TRBV29-1 with TRBJ2-5; TRBD1 matches at 7 bases. V lost 6 bases, J lost 5 bases, and 12 bases stayed unmatched. Germline V gives CDR1 SQVTM, CDR2 ANQGSEA. The CDR3 runs to 14 residues.

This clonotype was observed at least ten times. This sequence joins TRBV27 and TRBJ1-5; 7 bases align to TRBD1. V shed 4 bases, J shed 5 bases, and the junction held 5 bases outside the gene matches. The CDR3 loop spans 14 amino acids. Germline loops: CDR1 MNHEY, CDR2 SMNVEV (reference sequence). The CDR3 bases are TGTGCCAGCAGTTCCGAAGGGGGCCATCAGCCCCAGCATTTT. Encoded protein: CASSSEGGHQPQHF.

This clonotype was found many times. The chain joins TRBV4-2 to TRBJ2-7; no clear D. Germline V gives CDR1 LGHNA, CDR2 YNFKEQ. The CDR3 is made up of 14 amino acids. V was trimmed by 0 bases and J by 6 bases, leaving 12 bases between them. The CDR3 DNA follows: TGTGCCAGCAGCCAAGATGCCACAGTTAGCGAGCAGTACTTC. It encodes CASSQDATVSEQYF.

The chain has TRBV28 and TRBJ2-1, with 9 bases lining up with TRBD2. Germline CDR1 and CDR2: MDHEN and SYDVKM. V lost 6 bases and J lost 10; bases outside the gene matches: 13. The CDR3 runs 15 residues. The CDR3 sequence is CASSPRTSVGAEQFF. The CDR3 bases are TGTGCCAGCAGCCCTAGGACTAGCGTGGGGGCGGAGCAGTTCTTC.

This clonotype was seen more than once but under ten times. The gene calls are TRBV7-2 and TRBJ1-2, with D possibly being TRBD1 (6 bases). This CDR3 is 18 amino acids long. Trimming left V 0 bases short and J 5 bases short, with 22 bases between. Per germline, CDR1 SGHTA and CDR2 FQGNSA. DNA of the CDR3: TGTGCCAGCAGCTTAGCGATATATAGGAACAGGGATCCGTATGGCTACACCTTC. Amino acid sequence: CASSLAIYRNRDPYGYTF.

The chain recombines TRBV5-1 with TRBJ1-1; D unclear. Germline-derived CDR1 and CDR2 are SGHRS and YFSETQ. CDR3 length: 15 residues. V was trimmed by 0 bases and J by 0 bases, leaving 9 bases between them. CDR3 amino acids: CASSLVPDLNTEAFF. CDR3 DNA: TGCGCCAGCAGCTTGGTCCCAGATCTGAACACTGAAGCTTTCTTT.

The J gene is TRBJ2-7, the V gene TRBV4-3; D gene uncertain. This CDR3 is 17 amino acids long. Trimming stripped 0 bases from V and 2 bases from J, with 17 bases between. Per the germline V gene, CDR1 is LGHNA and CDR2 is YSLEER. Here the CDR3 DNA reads TGCGCCAGCAGCCAAGATATTAAAGTGGTTTGGGCCTACGAGCAGTACGTC. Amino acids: CASSQDIKVVWAYEQYV.

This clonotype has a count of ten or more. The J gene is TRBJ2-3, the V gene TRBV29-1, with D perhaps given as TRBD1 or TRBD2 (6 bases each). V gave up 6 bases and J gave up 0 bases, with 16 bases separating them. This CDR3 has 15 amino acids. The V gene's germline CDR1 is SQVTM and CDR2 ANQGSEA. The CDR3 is CSVTGGRTSTDTQYF. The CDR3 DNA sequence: TGCAGCGTGACCGGGGGCCGGACTAGCACAGATACGCAGTATTTT.

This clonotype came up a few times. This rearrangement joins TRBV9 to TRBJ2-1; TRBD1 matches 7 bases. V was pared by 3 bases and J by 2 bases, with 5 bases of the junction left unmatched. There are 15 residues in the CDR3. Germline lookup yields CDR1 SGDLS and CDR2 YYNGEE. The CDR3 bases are TGTGCCAGCAGCGCCAGGGGGAATCCCTACAATGAGCAGTTCTTC. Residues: CASSARGNPYNEQFF.

CDR3 in DNA: TGTGCCAGCAGCTTAACTGGACAGGGGTGGAATCAGCCCCAGCATTTT. It yields the protein CASSLTGQGWNQPQHF. The chain employs TRBV7-9 and TRBJ1-5; TRBD1 matches 9 bases. Germline loops: CDR1 SEHNR, CDR2 FQNEAQ (reference sequence). V lost 2 bases and J lost 4; bases outside the gene matches: 6. The CDR3 totals 16 residues. Using reference TRBV7-9 and TRBJ1-5 for the parts outside the CDR3, the full variable domain is DTGVSQNPRHKITKRGQNVTFRCDPISEHNRLYWYRQTLGQGPEFLTYFQNEAQLEKSRLLSDRFSAERPKGSFSTLEIQRTEQGDSAMYLCASSLTGQGWNQPQHFGDGTRLSIL.

DNA of the CDR3: TGTGCCAGCAGTCTTACTAGCGGGGGCACCGGGGAGCTGTTTTTT. Encoded protein: CASSLTSGGTGELFF. The rearrangement uses TRBV12-3 or TRBV12-4 and TRBJ2-2; 11 bases are shared with TRBD2. J lost 4 bases, V lost 5 bases, and 3 bases had no gene match. The CDR3 consists of 15 residues.

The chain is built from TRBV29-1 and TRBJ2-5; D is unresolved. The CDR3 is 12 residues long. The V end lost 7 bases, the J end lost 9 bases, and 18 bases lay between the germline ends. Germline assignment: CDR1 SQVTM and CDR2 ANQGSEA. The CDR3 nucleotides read TGCAGCGGTTCTTCTCTAGATAGTCCCCAGTACTTC. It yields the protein CSGSSLDSPQYF.

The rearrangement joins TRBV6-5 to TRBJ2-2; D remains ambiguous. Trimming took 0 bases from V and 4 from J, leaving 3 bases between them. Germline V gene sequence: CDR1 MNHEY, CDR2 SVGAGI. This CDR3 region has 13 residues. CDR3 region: CASSYSVTGELFF. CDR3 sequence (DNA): TGTGCCAGCAGTTACTCAGTCACCGGGGAGCTGTTTTTT.

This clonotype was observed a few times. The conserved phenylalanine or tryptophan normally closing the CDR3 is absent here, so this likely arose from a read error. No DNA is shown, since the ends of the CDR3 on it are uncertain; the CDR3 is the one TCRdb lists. This chain's CDR3 is CASSQVSVRD. V and J are TRBV4-3 and TRBJ2-7; the DNA was not compared with TRBD2, the D call given in the table. The CDR3 has 10 amino acids, counting both end residues. Germline values: CDR1 LGHNA, CDR2 YSLEER.

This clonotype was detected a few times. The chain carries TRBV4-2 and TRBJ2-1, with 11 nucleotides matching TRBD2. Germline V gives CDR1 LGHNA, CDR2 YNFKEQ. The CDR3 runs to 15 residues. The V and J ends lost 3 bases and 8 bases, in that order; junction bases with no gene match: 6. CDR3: CASSHSGRALDEQFF. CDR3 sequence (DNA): TGTGCCAGCAGCCATAGCGGGAGGGCCCTAGATGAGCAGTTCTTC.

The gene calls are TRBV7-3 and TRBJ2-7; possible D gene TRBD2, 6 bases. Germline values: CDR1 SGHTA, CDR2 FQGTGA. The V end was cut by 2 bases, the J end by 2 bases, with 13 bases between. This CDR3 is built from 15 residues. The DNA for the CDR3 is TGTGCCAGCAGCTTATTGGCGGGGATGGCCTACGAGCAGTACTTC. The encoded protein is CASSLLAGMAYEQYF.

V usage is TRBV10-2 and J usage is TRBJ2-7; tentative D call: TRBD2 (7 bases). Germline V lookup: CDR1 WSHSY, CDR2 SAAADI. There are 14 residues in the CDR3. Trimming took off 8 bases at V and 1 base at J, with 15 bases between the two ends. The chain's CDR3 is CASGGGGGSYEQYV. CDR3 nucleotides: TGCGCCAGCGGGGGAGGGGGGGGTTCCTACGAGCAGTACGTC.